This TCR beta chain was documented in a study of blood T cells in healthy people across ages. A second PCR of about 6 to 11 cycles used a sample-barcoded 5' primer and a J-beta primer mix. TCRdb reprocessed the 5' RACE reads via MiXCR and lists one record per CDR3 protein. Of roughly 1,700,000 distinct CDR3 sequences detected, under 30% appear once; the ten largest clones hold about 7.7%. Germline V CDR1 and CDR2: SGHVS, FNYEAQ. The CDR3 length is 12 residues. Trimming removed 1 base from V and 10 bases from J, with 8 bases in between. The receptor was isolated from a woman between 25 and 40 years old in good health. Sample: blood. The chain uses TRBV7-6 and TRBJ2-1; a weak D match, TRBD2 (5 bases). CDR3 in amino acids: CASSLGCGEQFF. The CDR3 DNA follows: TGTGCCAGCAGCTTAGGGTGCGGGGAGCAGTTCTTC.